This paragraph covers one TCR beta chain sequence. Germline CDR1 and CDR2: DFQATT and SNEGSKA (reference sequence). Trimming left V 3 bases short and J 8 bases short, with 7 bases between. CDR3 length equals 11 residues. The table came from immunoSEQ multiplex PCR; TCRdb's copy has only in-frame clones and leaves some out. The sample holds 35,000 to 40,000 clones; about 83% are singletons and the top ten take 20% to 25%. These data are taken from a study of control samples from healthy donors and cancer patients. Sequencing used PBMCs. The receptor's source is a woman in her sixties with lung cancer. The V and J genes are TRBV20-1 and TRBJ1-4; D not certain. The CDR3 region has the DNA TGCAGTGCTAGTCCGAAGGAAAAACTGTTTTTT. Translation: CSASPKEKLFF.